The 13 T cell receptor beta chains reported below all come from one sample, sequenced in a study of blood T cells in healthy people across ages. With a J-beta primer mix and a sample-barcoded 5' primer, a second PCR ran about 7 to 12 cycles. TCRdb called the 5' RACE reads again in MiXCR, with one record for every CDR3 protein. The sample shows about 630,000 distinct CDR3 sequences, under 25% of them seen only once. Material: blood. The origin of the receptors is a man aged 65 to 85 in good health.

The genes are TRBV5-1 and TRBJ2-1; 9 bases map to TRBD1. This CDR3 is 13 amino acids long. CDR1 is SGHRS and CDR2 is YFSETQ in the germline V gene. Trimming cost V 2 bases and J 12 bases; bases outside gene matches: 6. In nucleotides, the CDR3 is TGCGCCAGCAGCTTTACCCAGGGACAGGGGCAGTTCTTC. The encoded protein is CASSFTQGQGQFF.

Remarks on this clonotype: The junction does not match germline at one end; this may be a read error. The chain links TRBV12-3 or TRBV12-4 to TRBJ2-2, with 10 bases identical to TRBD2. The CDR3 has 15 residues. The CDR3 DNA sequence: TGTGCCAGCAGTCGTAGCGGGAGGAACGCCGGGGAGCTGTTTTTT. This codes for CASSRSGRNAGELFF.

The V and J genes are TRBV2 and TRBJ2-3, with 12 bases that match TRBD2. CDR1 is SNHLY, CDR2 FYNNEI, per germline. CDR3 size: 18 residues. The V and J ends lost 6 bases and 1 base, in that order; junction bases with no gene match: 11. This chain's CDR3 is CASRARLAGALGTDTQYF. CDR3 nucleotides: TGTGCCAGCAGGGCTAGACTAGCGGGAGCGCTGGGCACAGATACGCAGTATTTT.

This chain connects TRBV5-1 to TRBJ2-1, with D perhaps matching TRBD1 (6 bases). Germline loops: CDR1 SGHRS, CDR2 YFSETQ. V was shortened by 4 bases and J by 4 bases, with 12 bases between the two germline ends. The CDR3 contains 14 residues. CDR3 amino acids: CASSEATGYNEQFF. CDR3 in DNA: TGCGCCAGCAGCGAGGCGACAGGTTACAATGAGCAGTTCTTC.

This clonotype came up a few times. The chain recombines TRBV24-1 with TRBJ2-5, with D perhaps TRBD1 or TRBD2 (5 bases each). The DNA end is more similar to TRBJ2-7, so the J call may be wrong. This CDR3 is built from 14 residues. CDR1 and CDR2 from the germline V gene are KGHDR and SFDVKD. CDR3 protein: CATSEGTGIGEQYF. CDR3 nucleotides: TGTGCCACCAGTGAAGGGACGGGAATCGGCGAGCAGTACTTC.

This clonotype was detected a few times. The V and J genes are TRBV20-1 and TRBJ2-1, with 10 positions matching TRBD2. CDR1 is DFQATT and CDR2 is SNEGSKA in the germline V gene (reference sequence). J gave up 4 bases and V 3 bases, and 12 bases lay outside the gene matches. The CDR3 sequence is 17 residues long. CDR3 coding DNA: TGCAGTGCTAGTGCCCACCCGACTAGCGGGTTTTACAATGAGCAGTTCTTC. Translating gives CSASAHPTSGFYNEQFF.

V and J are TRBV20-1 and TRBJ2-3; perhaps TRBD2 as D (6 bases). Trimming left V 3 bases short and J 2 bases short, with 9 bases between. The CDR3 spans 13 residues. Germline V gives CDR1 DFQATT, CDR2 SNEGSKA (reference sequence). The DNA for the CDR3 is TGCAGTGCTAGTCGGGACTCCACAGATACGCAGTATTTT. Encoded protein: CSASRDSTDTQYF.

This clonotype was picked up many times. V usage is TRBV5-1 and J usage is TRBJ2-1, with 7 bases that match TRBD2. Germline lookup yields CDR1 SGHRS and CDR2 YFSETQ. This CDR3 has 15 amino acids. With V trimmed by 4 bases and J by 2 bases, 6 bases remained unmatched. CDR3 amino acids: CASSLAGDPYNEQFF. The CDR3 nucleotides are TGCGCCAGCAGCCTCGCGGGAGACCCCTACAATGAGCAGTTCTTC.

Details on this clonotype: One end of the junction varies from germline; a read error may be responsible. This chain joins TRBV5-1 and TRBJ2-5; tentatively, D is TRBD1 or TRBD2 (6 bases each). CDR3 length: 14 residues. Looked up from germline, CDR1 is SGHRS and CDR2 is YFSETQ. For the CDR3, the DNA is TGTGCCAGCAGCCCGGGACACGGAGGGGAGACCCAGTACTTC. As protein: CASSPGHGGETQYF.

CDR3 sequence (DNA): TGCAGTGCTAGAGGAGGGTGGGGTCCAACTAATGAAAAACTGTTTTTT. The encoded protein is CSARGGWGPTNEKLFF. The chain combines TRBV20-1 with TRBJ1-4; no clear D gene. In germline, CDR1 is DFQATT, CDR2 SNEGSKA (reference sequence). The length of the CDR3 is 16 residues. The ends were cut back, 1 base at V and 0 bases at J, with 12 bases in the middle.

A note on this clonotype: One end of the junction fails to match germline, which may point to a read error. CDR3 residues: CSSRPGLLQETQYF. The DNA for the CDR3 is TGTTCCAGCAGACCCGGACTACTCCAAGAGACCCAGTACTTC. The chain carries TRBV6-2 or TRBV6-3 and TRBJ2-5; D is possibly TRBD2 (6 bases). Germline CDR1 is MNHEY and CDR2 is SVGEGT. The CDR3 is 14 residues long.

This clonotype has more than one count but fewer than ten. V usage is TRBV15 and J usage is TRBJ2-5; D remains unclear. Trimming removed 5 bases from V and 4 bases from J, with 11 bases in between. In germline, CDR1 is LNHNV, CDR2 YYDKDF (reference sequence). CDR3 length equals 13 residues. CDR3 sequence: CATSGKGLETQYF. CDR3 DNA sequence: TGTGCCACCAGCGGAAAAGGGCTAGAGACCCAGTACTTC.

This chain joins TRBV21-1 and TRBJ2-3; the D call TRBD1 from the table was never checked on the DNA. TRBV21-1 is termed a pseudogene. The CDR3 totals 15 residues. CDR3 nucleotides: TGTGCCAGCAGCAACCGGGACAGCTACACAGATATGCAGTATTTT. It specifies CASSNRDSYTDMQYF.